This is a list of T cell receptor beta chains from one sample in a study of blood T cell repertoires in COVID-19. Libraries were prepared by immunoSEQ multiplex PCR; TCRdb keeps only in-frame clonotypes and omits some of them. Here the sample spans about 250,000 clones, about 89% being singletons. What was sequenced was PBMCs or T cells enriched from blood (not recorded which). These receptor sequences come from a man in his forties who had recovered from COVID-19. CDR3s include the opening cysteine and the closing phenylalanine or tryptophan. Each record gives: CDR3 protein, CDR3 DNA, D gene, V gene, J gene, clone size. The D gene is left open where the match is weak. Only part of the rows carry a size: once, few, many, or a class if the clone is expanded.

CDR3aa: CASRRTGSSSYEQYF; CDR3nt: TGTGCCAGCAGGAGGACAGGGTCTAGCTCCTACGAGCAGTACTTC; d_gene: TRBD1; v_gene: TRBV25-1; j_gene: TRBJ2-7; abundance: NA
CDR3aa: CASRSNPGLASEQYF; CDR3nt: TGTGCCAGCAGAAGTAACCCCGGACTAGCGAGTGAGCAGTACTTC; d_gene: TRBD2; v_gene: TRBV28; j_gene: TRBJ2-7; abundance: NA
CDR3aa: CASSAGTGKDEQYF; CDR3nt: TGTGCCAGCAGCGCTGGGACAGGGAAGGACGAGCAGTACTTC; d_gene: TRBD1; v_gene: TRBV5-4; j_gene: TRBJ2-7; abundance: NA
CDR3aa: CASSLTAGGLSNQPQHF; CDR3nt: TGTGCCAGCAGCCTCACGGCGGGCGGACTATCGAATCAGCCCCAGCATTTT; d_gene: NA; v_gene: TRBV28; j_gene: TRBJ1-5; abundance: NA
CDR3aa: CASSEHGVNGGGELFF; CDR3nt: TGTGCCAGCAGTGAACACGGGGTTAACGGCGGCGGGGAGCTGTTTTTT; d_gene: NA; v_gene: TRBV25-1; j_gene: TRBJ2-2; abundance: NA
CDR3aa: CASSRANYGYTF; CDR3nt: TGTGCCAGCAGCAGGGCTAACTATGGCTACACCTTC; d_gene: NA; v_gene: TRBV27; j_gene: TRBJ1-2; abundance: NA
CDR3aa: CASSQRGPSELLHF; CDR3nt: TGTGCCAGCAGCCAGCGGGGTCCCTCTGAACTCCTCCACTTT; d_gene: NA; v_gene: TRBV3-1/TRBV3-2; j_gene: TRBJ1-6; abundance: NA
CDR3aa: CASSYSGTGIGETQYF; CDR3nt: TGTGCCAGCAGTTACTCCGGGACAGGGATTGGAGAGACCCAGTACTTC; d_gene: TRBD1; v_gene: TRBV6-5; j_gene: TRBJ2-5; abundance: NA
CDR3aa: CASSPKGTGDVEKLFF; CDR3nt: TGTGCCAGCAGCCCGAAAGGGACAGGGGATGTGGAAAAACTGTTTTTT; d_gene: TRBD1; v_gene: TRBV7-9; j_gene: TRBJ1-4; abundance: few
CDR3aa: CASSQGGGSLAKNIQYF; CDR3nt: TGTGCCAGCAGCCAAGGTGGGGGGTCGCTAGCCAAAAACATTCAGTACTTC; d_gene: NA; v_gene: TRBV4-2; j_gene: TRBJ2-4; abundance: NA
CDR3aa: CASSGLAGDTYNEQFF; CDR3nt: TGTGCCAGCAGCGGATTAGCGGGAGACACCTACAATGAGCAGTTCTTC; d_gene: TRBD2; v_gene: TRBV7-9; j_gene: TRBJ2-1; abundance: NA
CDR3aa: CASSLVVGGGYEQFF; CDR3nt: TGTGCCAGCAGCTTAGTAGTAGGGGGCGGATATGAGCAGTTCTTC; d_gene: TRBD1; v_gene: TRBV7-6; j_gene: TRBJ2-1; abundance: few
CDR3aa: CASSLVVAGGLEQFF; CDR3nt: TGTGCCAGCAGCTTAGTAGTAGCGGGGGGCCTTGAGCAGTTCTTC; d_gene: TRBD2; v_gene: TRBV11-3; j_gene: TRBJ2-1; abundance: NA
CDR3aa: CASSDTDRAAGYTF; CDR3nt: TGTGCCAGCAGCGACACGGACAGGGCCGCTGGCTACACCTTC; d_gene: TRBD1; v_gene: TRBV9; j_gene: TRBJ1-2; abundance: NA
CDR3aa: CASSLVGRMETQYF; CDR3nt: TGTGCCAGCAGCTTGGTTGGCAGGATGGAGACCCAGTACTTC; d_gene: NA; v_gene: TRBV5-6; j_gene: TRBJ2-5; abundance: NA
CDR3aa: CASTPDRGPYEQYF; CDR3nt: TGTGCCAGCACCCCGGACAGGGGGCCCTACGAGCAGTACTTC; d_gene: TRBD1; v_gene: TRBV27; j_gene: TRBJ2-7; abundance: NA
CDR3aa: CASSDNREGDTDTQYF; CDR3nt: TGTGCCAGTAGCGATAACAGGGAGGGGGACACAGATACGCAGTATTTT; d_gene: NA; v_gene: TRBV19; j_gene: TRBJ2-3; abundance: NA
CDR3aa: CASSPIVGGMLGEKLFF; CDR3nt: TGTGCCAGTAGCCCTATTGTGGGGGGGATGCTAGGTGAAAAACTGTTTTTT; d_gene: NA; v_gene: TRBV19; j_gene: TRBJ1-4; abundance: NA
CDR3aa: CASSQDIHRYTEAFF; CDR3nt: TGCGCCAGCAGCCAAGATATCCACAGGTACACTGAAGCTTTCTTT; d_gene: NA; v_gene: TRBV4-3; j_gene: TRBJ1-1; abundance: NA
CDR3aa: CASSLNRLPATNEKLFF; CDR3nt: TGTGCCAGCAGCTTGAACCGTCTACCGGCAACTAATGAAAAACTGTTTTTT; d_gene: NA; v_gene: TRBV7-9; j_gene: TRBJ1-4; abundance: NA
CDR3aa: CASSLWTVSGNTIYF; CDR3nt: TGTGCCAGCAGCCTATGGACAGTTTCTGGAAACACCATATATTTT; d_gene: NA; v_gene: TRBV11-2; j_gene: TRBJ1-3; abundance: NA
CDR3aa: CASTLGQTNYGYTF; CDR3nt: TGCGCCAGCACCCTGGGGCAGACTAACTATGGCTACACCTTC; d_gene: NA; v_gene: TRBV5-1; j_gene: TRBJ1-2; abundance: few
CDR3aa: CASSSWGVTSGNYNEQFF; CDR3nt: TGTGCCAGCAGTTCATGGGGGGTGACTAGCGGTAACTACAATGAGCAGTTCTTC; d_gene: TRBD2; v_gene: TRBV28; j_gene: TRBJ2-1; abundance: NA
CDR3aa: CASSLRGPYEQYF; CDR3nt: TGTGCCAGCAGTTTAAGAGGGCCCTACGAGCAGTACTTC; d_gene: NA; v_gene: TRBV28; j_gene: TRBJ2-7; abundance: NA
CDR3aa: CASSSGDTGELFF; CDR3nt: TGTGCCAGCAGCTCGGGGGACACCGGGGAGCTGTTTTTT; d_gene: NA; v_gene: TRBV7-9; j_gene: TRBJ2-2; abundance: NA
CDR3aa: CASSIHSPGGGGTEAFF; CDR3nt: TGTGCCAGCAGCATACATTCTCCAGGGGGCGGGGGCACTGAAGCTTTCTTT; d_gene: TRBD1; v_gene: TRBV7-2; j_gene: TRBJ1-1; abundance: NA
CDR3aa: CASSVGQGAGETQYF; CDR3nt: TGTGCCAGCAGCGTAGGACAGGGGGCTGGAGAGACCCAGTACTTC; d_gene: TRBD1; v_gene: TRBV9; j_gene: TRBJ2-5; abundance: once
CDR3aa: CASSPGLEETQYF; CDR3nt: TGTGCCAGCTCACCAGGGCTCGAAGAGACCCAGTACTTC; d_gene: NA; v_gene: TRBV18; j_gene: TRBJ2-5; abundance: NA
CDR3aa: CASSPRLKSDPNEQFF; CDR3nt: TGTGCCAGCAGCCCAAGACTAAAAAGTGATCCTAATGAGCAGTTCTTC; d_gene: NA; v_gene: TRBV7-9; j_gene: TRBJ2-1; abundance: NA
CDR3aa: CASSQAGTGFGSFKGLAFF; CDR3nt: TGTGCCAGCAGCCAAGCCGGGACAGGGTTCGGTAGTTTTAAGGGTTTGGCTTTCTTT; d_gene: TRBD1; v_gene: TRBV3-1/TRBV3-2; j_gene: TRBJ1-1; abundance: NA
CDR3aa: CASTVGGDGYTF; CDR3nt: TGTGCCAGCACCGTGGGAGGGGACGGCTACACCTTC; d_gene: NA; v_gene: TRBV12-3/TRBV12-4; j_gene: TRBJ1-2; abundance: NA
CDR3aa: CASSPPGRAGKKLFF; CDR3nt: TGTGCCAGCAGTCCCCCGGGCAGAGCAGGGAAAAAACTGTTTTTT; d_gene: NA; v_gene: TRBV27; j_gene: TRBJ1-4; abundance: NA
CDR3aa: CASSSGLSEAFF; CDR3nt: TGTGCCAGCAGCTCCGGGTTGTCTGAAGCTTTCTTT; d_gene: NA; v_gene: TRBV7-9; j_gene: TRBJ1-1; abundance: NA
CDR3aa: CASSQAPASVDNEQFF; CDR3nt: TGCGCCAGCAGCCAAGCACCAGCTAGCGTAGACAATGAGCAGTTCTTC; d_gene: NA; v_gene: TRBV4-3; j_gene: TRBJ2-1; abundance: NA
CDR3aa: CASSPQPGLRTDTQYF; CDR3nt: TGTGCCAGCAGCCCCCAACCGGGACTACGCACAGATACGCAGTATTTT; d_gene: TRBD2; v_gene: TRBV14; j_gene: TRBJ2-3; abundance: few
CDR3aa: CASSFSVFYEQYF; CDR3nt: TGTGCCAGCAGCTTCAGTGTCTTCTACGAGCAGTACTTC; d_gene: NA; v_gene: TRBV13; j_gene: TRBJ2-7; abundance: NA